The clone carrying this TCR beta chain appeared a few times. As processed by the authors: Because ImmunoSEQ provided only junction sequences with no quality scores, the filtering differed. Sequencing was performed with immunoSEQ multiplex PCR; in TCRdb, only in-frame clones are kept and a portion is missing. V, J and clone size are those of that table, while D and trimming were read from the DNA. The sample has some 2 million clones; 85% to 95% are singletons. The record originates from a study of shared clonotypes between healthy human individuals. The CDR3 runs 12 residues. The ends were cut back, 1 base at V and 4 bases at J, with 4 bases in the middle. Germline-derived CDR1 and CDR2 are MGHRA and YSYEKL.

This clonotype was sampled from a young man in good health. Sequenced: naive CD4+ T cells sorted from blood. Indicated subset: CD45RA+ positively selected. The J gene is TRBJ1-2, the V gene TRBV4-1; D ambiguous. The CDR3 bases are TGCGCCAGCAGCCAAGGAGCCTATGGCTACACCTTC. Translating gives CASSQGAYGYTF.